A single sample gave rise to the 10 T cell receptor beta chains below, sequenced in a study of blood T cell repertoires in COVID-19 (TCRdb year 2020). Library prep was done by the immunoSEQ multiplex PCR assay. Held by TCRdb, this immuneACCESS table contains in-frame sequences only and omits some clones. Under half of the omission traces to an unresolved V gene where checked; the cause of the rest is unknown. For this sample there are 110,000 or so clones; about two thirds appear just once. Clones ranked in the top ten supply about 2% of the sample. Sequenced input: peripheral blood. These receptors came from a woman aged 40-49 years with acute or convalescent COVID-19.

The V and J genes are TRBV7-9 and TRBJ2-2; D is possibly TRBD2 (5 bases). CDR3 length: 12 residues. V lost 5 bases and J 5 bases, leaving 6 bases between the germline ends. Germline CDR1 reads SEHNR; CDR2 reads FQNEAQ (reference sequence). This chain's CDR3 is CASSRGTGELFF. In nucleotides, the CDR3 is TGTGCCAGCAGCCGCGGGACCGGGGAGCTGTTTTTT.

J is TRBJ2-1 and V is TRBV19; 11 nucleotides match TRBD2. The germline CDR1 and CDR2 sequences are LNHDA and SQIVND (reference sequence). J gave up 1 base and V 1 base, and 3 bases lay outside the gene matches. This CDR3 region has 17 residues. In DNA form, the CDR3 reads TGTGCCAGTAGTATAGGACTAGCGGGGCTATCCTACAATGAGCAGTTCTTC. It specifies CASSIGLAGLSYNEQFF.

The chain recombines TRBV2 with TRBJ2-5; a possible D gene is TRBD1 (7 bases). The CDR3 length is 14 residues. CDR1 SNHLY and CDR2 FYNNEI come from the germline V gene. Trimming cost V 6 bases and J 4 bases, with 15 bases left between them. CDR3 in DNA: TGTGCCAGCAGCGCTTGGGGGGACAGAGAGACCCAGTACTTC. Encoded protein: CASSAWGDRETQYF.

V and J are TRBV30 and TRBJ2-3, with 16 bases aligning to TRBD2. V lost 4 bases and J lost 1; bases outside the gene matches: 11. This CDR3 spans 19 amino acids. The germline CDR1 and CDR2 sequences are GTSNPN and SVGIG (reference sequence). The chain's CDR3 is CAWNTGLAGGQIGTDTQYF. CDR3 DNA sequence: TGTGCCTGGAATACGGGACTAGCGGGGGGGCAAATCGGCACAGATACGCAGTATTTT.

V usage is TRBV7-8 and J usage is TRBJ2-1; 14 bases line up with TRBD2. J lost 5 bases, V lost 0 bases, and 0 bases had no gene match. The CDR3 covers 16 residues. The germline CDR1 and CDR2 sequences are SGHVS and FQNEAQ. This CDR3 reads CASSLAGLAGDNEQFF. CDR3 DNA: TGTGCCAGCAGCTTAGCGGGACTAGCGGGGGACAATGAGCAGTTCTTC.

CDR3: CALYAPGASGNTIYF. The CDR3 coding sequence is TGTGCCCTCTACGCACCGGGAGCATCTGGAAACACCATATATTTT. The rearrangement links TRBV10-3 to TRBJ1-3; unclear D gene. The CDR3 is 15 amino acids. Germline-derived CDR1 and CDR2 are ENHRY and SYGVKD. V lost 11 bases and J lost 1, with 18 bases in between.

In DNA, the CDR3 is TGTGCCAGCTCCCCCGACACGGGGGGTCCGGGGGAGCAGTTCTTC. It yields the protein CASSPDTGGPGEQFF. The J gene is TRBJ2-1, the V gene TRBV18, with 7 bases lining up with TRBD2. The junction had 15 bases not matched to a gene; V was cut back by 6 bases and J by 10 bases. This CDR3 has 15 amino acids. Germline V gives CDR1 KGHSH, CDR2 LQKENI.

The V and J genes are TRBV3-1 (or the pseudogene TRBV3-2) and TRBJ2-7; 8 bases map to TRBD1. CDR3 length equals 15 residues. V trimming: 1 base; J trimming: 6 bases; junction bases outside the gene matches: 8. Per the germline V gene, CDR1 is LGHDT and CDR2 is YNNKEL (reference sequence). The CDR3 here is CASSQVGQGAIEQYF. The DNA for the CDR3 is TGTGCCAGCAGCCAAGTTGGGCAGGGGGCGATCGAGCAGTACTTC.

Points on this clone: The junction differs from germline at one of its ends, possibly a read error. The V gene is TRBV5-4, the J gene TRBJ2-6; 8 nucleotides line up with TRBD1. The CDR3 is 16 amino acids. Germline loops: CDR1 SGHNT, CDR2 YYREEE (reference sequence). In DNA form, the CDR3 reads TGTGCCAGCAGCTTGTTTGGGACAGGTGGGTCCAACGTCCTGACTTTC. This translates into CASSLFGTGGSNVLTF.

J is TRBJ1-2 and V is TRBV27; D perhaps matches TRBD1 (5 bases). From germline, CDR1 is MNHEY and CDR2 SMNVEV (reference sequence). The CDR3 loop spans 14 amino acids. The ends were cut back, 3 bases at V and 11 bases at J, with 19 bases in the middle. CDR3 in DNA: TGTGCCAGCAGTTTTGGGAACAGCGACCGGGGGTACACCTTC. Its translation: CASSFGNSDRGYTF.